The sequence of this T cell receptor (beta chain) was determined in a study of blood T cell repertoires in COVID-19 (dated by TCRdb to the early 2020s). The study in broad terms: Samples from collaborators originated in the United States, Italy and Spain and spanned both the acute and convalescent phases of COVID-19. The prospective study material was composed of cDNA or gDNA derived from T cells, B-cell-depleted T cells, or PBMCs. Deeply sampled blood TCRbeta repertoires from subjects exposed to, actively infected with, or recovered from COVID-19 were included in the dataset. The repertoires were released in a freely available public database meant as a resource for research on the immune response to SARS-CoV-2. The samples were drawn from the first 160 participants of the ongoing ImmuneRACE study and from under 1,500 subjects provided by 6 global collaborators. A de-identified subject ID, COVID-19 status, age in years and sex were almost always included in the sample metadata. Where available, HLA class I and class II types were obtained from metadata supplied by the sample provider rather than from assay-based typing. Broad study findings and their caveats: The quantity of clinical and demographic metadata differed by source and by participant and was supplied without curation.

TCRbeta CDR3 regions were amplified from genomic DNA by means of the immunoSEQ Assay, a bias-controlled multiplex PCR. On the study's bioinformatics: The number of nucleated cells in each sample was estimated from the amplification of reference gene primers within the assay. To quantify the absolute abundance of each unique TCRbeta CDR3 rearrangement, sequence reads were collapsed and filtered. For each sample, productive Simpson clonality was calculated as the square root of Simpson's diversity index across productive rearrangements. TCRdb stores this immuneACCESS table with in-frame sequences only. Part of the clones is absent; in the studies checked, under half of the shortfall reflects unresolved V genes, and no reason is known for the rest. The D gene and trimming were derived from the DNA, and the V and J assignments and clone size from that table. The sample table lists roughly 340,000 clones, around 87% of them with a count of one. Roughly 1% of the sample is taken by the ten largest.

With regard to this clone: Its antigen target is currently unknown. The sample holds no much larger clone one base away, and base qualities are not on file.

In the prospective study, participants were roughly 18 to 90 years old, resided in under 30 geographic areas of the United States, and were enrolled through a virtual design. In the prospective study, participants were assigned to cohorts based on the clinical history participants reported in a screening survey and a study questionnaire. ImmuneRACE Cohort 3 recovered participants were defined by two consecutive negative NP/OP PCR tests, healthcare professional clearance, or symptom resolution. Mobile phlebotomists in the prospective study collected whole blood, serum and a nasopharyngeal or oropharyngeal swab from every participant. Additional blood draws and questionnaires over an approximately 2-month period could optionally be provided by prospective study participants. Prospective study blood samples were shipped either frozen or at room temperature before DNA extraction. At the junction V is shortened by 1 base and J by 9 bases, with 10 bases in between. The CDR3 runs 13 amino acids, cysteine and phenylalanine included. The only DNA kept is the CDR3, 39 bases in frame from the first base. CDR1 and CDR2 are read off the germline V gene (reference sequence) as LNHNV and YYDKDF.

This clonotype was sampled from a man younger than 30 who had recovered from COVID-19. The chain is encoded by TRBV15 joined to TRBJ2-1; possibly the D gene is TRBD2, per 5 matching bases. The sequenced sample was PBMCs or T cells enriched from blood (not recorded which). The sequenced DNA is TGTGCCACCAGCAGAGTCGGGGTAGGTGAGCAGTTCTTC. Its protein reads: CATSRVGVGEQFF. The full variable domain, with segments outside the CDR3 supplied by the reference TRBV15 and TRBJ2-1 proteins, appears as DAMVIQNPRYQVTQFGKPVTLSCSQTLNHNVMYWYQQKSSQAPKLLFHYYDKDFNNEADTPDNFQSRRPNTSFCFLDIRSPGLGDTAMYLCATSRVGVGEQFFGPGTRLTVL.